Below are 18 T cell receptor beta chains sequenced from a single sample in a study of blood T cell repertoires in COVID-19. Only in-frame clones appear in the TCRdb table, and some are missing; sequencing was by immunoSEQ multiplex PCR. This table holds 75,000 to 80,000 clones, around nine tenths found once. The sequenced material came from peripheral blood. Every receptor here comes from a human donor in a cohort sampled during active COVID-19.

This chain uses TRBV7-9 with TRBJ1-1, with 7 bases fitting TRBD1. In germline, CDR1 is SEHNR, CDR2 FQNEAQ (reference sequence). The V segment lost 5 bases and the J segment 2 bases; nucleotides outside the gene matches: 14. The CDR3 runs to 17 residues. The CDR3 DNA reads TGTGCCAGCAGCCCCCCCAGCCCGACAGGGACCAACACTGAAGCTTTCTTT. Translation: CASSPPSPTGTNTEAFF.

The J gene is TRBJ1-5, the V gene TRBV6-5; tentatively, D is TRBD1 (5 bases). V was clipped by 10 bases and J by 2 bases, with 15 bases between them. Germline V gives CDR1 MNHEY, CDR2 SVGAGI. The CDR3 has 14 residues. CDR3 bases: TGTGCCACGACCGTCCAGGGTGGCAATCAGCCCCAGCATTTT. Amino acids: CATTVQGGNQPQHF.

This sequence joins TRBV30 and TRBJ1-2, with unresolved D. V was clipped by 0 bases and J by 8 bases, with 7 bases between them. CDR3 length: 11 residues. Germline CDR1 reads GTSNPN; CDR2 reads SVGIG (reference sequence). Here the CDR3 DNA reads TGTGCCTGGAGTGTTCCGGGGGGCTACACCTTC. Translation: CAWSVPGGYTF.

J is TRBJ2-3 and V is TRBV5-1; TRBD1 matches at 8 bases. The V gene end was trimmed by 2 bases and the J gene end by 5 bases; junction bases not matched to a gene: 13. Germline lookup yields CDR1 SGHRS and CDR2 YFSETQ. This CDR3 contains 17 residues. CDR3 loop: CASSFGGTGQVLDTQYF. The CDR3 DNA reads TGCGCCAGCAGCTTTGGCGGAACGGGACAGGTCTTAGATACGCAGTATTTT.

This clone has only one observation. The chain carries TRBV30 and TRBJ2-3; D ambiguous. The germline V gene has CDR1 GTSNPN and CDR2 SVGIG (reference sequence). The CDR3 spans 15 residues. V shed 0 bases and J shed 3 bases, with 13 bases lying between them. The CDR3 DNA is TGTGCCTGGAGTGTAGGCTCACCGGAGACAGATACGCAGTATTTT. As protein: CAWSVGSPETDTQYF.

The rearrangement links TRBV27 to TRBJ1-2; 7 bases are a match to TRBD1. The CDR3 has 18 residues. Germline V CDR1 and CDR2: MNHEY, SMNVEV (reference sequence). V trimming: 3 bases; J trimming: 3 bases; junction bases outside the gene matches: 16. CDR3 in DNA: TGTGCCAGCAGTTTTGATTCCGGAGAGGGGGCGAAGGACTATGGCTACACCTTC. Its translation is CASSFDSGEGAKDYGYTF.

The V call is TRBV4-1, the J call TRBJ1-5; 8 bases match TRBD1. CDR3 size: 14 residues. Looked up from germline, CDR1 is MGHRA and CDR2 is YSYEKL. V shed 6 bases and J 5 bases; nucleotides not matched to a gene: 6. CDR3 coding DNA: TGCGCCAGCAGAGGACAGGGTAACGATCAGCCCCAGCATTTT. Translating it yields CASRGQGNDQPQHF.

The rearrangement uses TRBV6-5 and TRBJ2-5; 12 bases line up with TRBD2. The CDR3 length is 15 residues. V lost 4 bases to trimming and J lost 5 bases; unmatched junction nucleotides: 5. Germline V lookup: CDR1 MNHEY, CDR2 SVGAGI. DNA of the CDR3: TGTGCCAGCAGTTTAGGACTAGCGGGGTGGGAGACCCAGTACTTC. It yields the protein CASSLGLAGWETQYF.

The gene calls are TRBV19 and TRBJ2-1, with D possibly being TRBD2 (6 bases). CDR3 length: 15 amino acids. The ends were cut back, 9 bases at V and 0 bases at J, with 15 bases in the middle. Germline CDR1 and CDR2: LNHDA and SQIVND (reference sequence). CDR3 coding DNA: TGTGCCAGCGCGGATAGCGGAACCTCCTACAATGAGCAGTTCTTC. Translation gives CASADSGTSYNEQFF.

The chain combines TRBV5-5 with TRBJ2-7, with TRBD2 as a possible D gene (5 bases). Trimming removed 4 bases from V and 6 bases from J, with 20 bases in between. The length of the CDR3 is 15 residues. CDR1 and CDR2 from the germline V gene are SGHKS and YYEKEE (reference sequence). The CDR3 here is CASSRGRAEGSEQYF. The CDR3 bases are TGTGCCAGCAGCCGCGGAAGGGCAGAGGGTAGCGAGCAGTACTTC. Looking up the rest from reference TRBV5-5 and TRBJ2-7 gives the full variable domain: DAGVTQSPTHLIKTRGQQVTLRCSPISGHKSVSWYQQVLGQGPQFIFQYYEKEERGRGNFPDRFSARQFPNYSSELNVNALLLGDSALYLCASSRGRAEGSEQYFGPGTRLTVT.

This clone has more than one count but fewer than ten. J is TRBJ1-2 and V is TRBV6-6; D might be TRBD1 (5 bases). The V end was cut by 0 bases, the J end by 4 bases, with 12 bases between. The CDR3 runs 15 residues. Germline CDR1 MNHNY, CDR2 SVGAGI (reference sequence). The CDR3 loop reads CASSYSPGLGYGYTF. In nucleotides, the CDR3 is TGTGCCAGCAGTTACTCCCCGGGACTTGGCTATGGCTACACCTTC.

This chain connects TRBV7-2 to TRBJ1-2, with TRBD1 matching over 9 bases. The CDR3 is made up of 14 amino acids. Germline V gene lookup returns CDR1 SGHTA and CDR2 FQGNSA. The V gene end was trimmed by 6 bases and the J gene end by 2 bases; junction bases not matched to a gene: 4. Here the CDR3 reads CASRPDRGNYGYTF. The CDR3 nucleotides are TGTGCCAGCAGACCGGACAGGGGCAACTATGGCTACACCTTC.

This clone was found a few times. This chain joins TRBV21-1 and TRBJ1-3; TRBD1 is the table's D call, not checked against the DNA. TRBV21-1 is given as a pseudogene. This CDR3 region has 15 residues. In nucleotides, the CDR3 is TGTGCCAGCAGGCTAACAGGGGGCTCTGGAAACACCATATATTTT. It codes for CASRLTGGSGNTIYF.

The genes are TRBV2 and TRBJ1-2; 10 bases match TRBD1. Per germline, CDR1 SNHLY and CDR2 FYNNEI. This CDR3 contains 14 residues. The junction had 4 bases not matched to a gene; V was cut back by 1 base and J by 8 bases. CDR3 sequence reads: CASSEGQGASGYTF. The CDR3 DNA is TGTGCCAGCAGTGAAGGACAGGGGGCGAGCGGCTACACCTTC.

This chain joins TRBV5-5 and TRBJ2-5; the match to TRBD2 covers 8 bases. The CDR3 runs 15 residues. The ends lost 1 base at V and 1 base at J; junction bases unmatched: 3. The V gene's germline CDR1 is SGHKS and CDR2 YYEKEE (reference sequence). This CDR3 reads CASSLLSGGQETQYF. The CDR3 coding sequence is TGTGCCAGCAGCTTGTTAAGCGGGGGCCAAGAGACCCAGTACTTC. Filled out from reference TRBV5-5 and TRBJ2-5, the complete variable domain reads DAGVTQSPTHLIKTRGQQVTLRCSPISGHKSVSWYQQVLGQGPQFIFQYYEKEERGRGNFPDRFSARQFPNYSSELNVNALLLGDSALYLCASSLLSGGQETQYFGPGTRLLVL.

V and J are TRBV11-2 and TRBJ1-1, with 7 bases aligning to TRBD1. The CDR3 runs to 14 residues. CDR1 is SGHAT, CDR2 FQNNGV, per germline. J lost 3 bases, V lost 5 bases, and 6 bases had no gene match. This CDR3 reads CASSRNQGDTEAFF. CDR3 DNA sequence: TGTGCCAGCAGCCGAAACCAGGGGGACACTGAAGCTTTCTTT.

This rearrangement joins TRBV7-9 to TRBJ1-4; D ambiguous. The germline gives CDR1 SEHNR, CDR2 FQNEAQ (reference sequence). CDR3 length: 16 residues. With 1 base removed from V and 2 bases from J, the gap between germline ends came to 11 bases. The CDR3 region is CASSLEAGLTNEKLFF. CDR3 sequence (DNA): TGTGCCAGCAGCTTAGAGGCAGGCCTTACTAATGAAAAACTGTTTTTT. The complete variable domain, with remaining parts taken from reference TRBV7-9 and TRBJ1-4, reads DTGVSQNPRHKITKRGQNVTFRCDPISEHNRLYWYRQTLGQGPEFLTYFQNEAQLEKSRLLSDRFSAERPKGSFSTLEIQRTEQGDSAMYLCASSLEAGLTNEKLFFGSGTQLSVL.

This clone was seen just once. This chain connects TRBV7-2 to TRBJ2-4; weak D call: TRBD1 (6 bases). Trimming took off 5 bases at V and 5 bases at J, with 16 bases between the two ends. This CDR3 spans 15 amino acids. The germline V gene has CDR1 SGHTA and CDR2 FQGNSA. The CDR3 DNA reads TGTGCCAGCAGCGAACAGGGTGGGTGGCAAAACATTCAGTACTTC. Protein: CASSEQGGWQNIQYF.